These T cell receptor beta chains were read from a single sample in a study of cytomegalovirus exposure and HLA in healthy donors. The repertoire was sequenced with immunoSEQ multiplex PCR; TCRdb's copy has only in-frame clones and lacks some. The sample lists roughly 180,000 clones, 70% to 80% occurring once. The sequencing sample was made of PBMCs. The receptors come from a man aged 18 to 30 in good health and CMV-seronegative. Both conserved end residues are part of each CDR3. A D gene is named only where the DNA matches it firmly. The size of a clone is reported for some rows only, either as once, few or many, or as a class for expanded clones.

abundance | j_gene | d_gene | v_gene | CDR3nt | CDR3aa
NA | TRBJ2-5 | NA | TRBV25-1 | TGTGCCAGCAGTGAATCTCGGGTGGAGCAGTACTTC | CASSESRVEQYF
NA | TRBJ2-7 | TRBD1 | TRBV7-9 | TGTGCCAGCAGCCTAGCAGGGGGCTTCGAGCAGTACTTC | CASSLAGGFEQYF
few | TRBJ2-7 | TRBD1 | TRBV7-9 | TGTGCCAGCAGCTCAACCGGGACAGCCTACGAGCAGTACTTC | CASSSTGTAYEQYF
NA | TRBJ2-3 | TRBD1 | TRBV4-1 | TGCGCCAGCAGCCAGTTCGAGGCAGGGGGTAGGGATACGCAGTATTTT | CASSQFEAGGRDTQYF
NA | TRBJ1-6 | NA | TRBV7-9 | TGTGCCAGCAGCCGCGACCAGGGTAATAATTCACCCCTCCACTTT | CASSRDQGNNSPLHF
NA | TRBJ2-7 | TRBD2 | TRBV7-9 | TGTGCCAGCAGCTTAGGTAGCGGGATTCTCAACGAGCAGTACTTC | CASSLGSGILNEQYF
NA | TRBJ1-5 | NA | TRBV7-4 | TGTGCCAGCAGCTTATTCGGTACCAGCAATCAGCCCCAGCATTTT | CASSLFGTSNQPQHF
NA | TRBJ2-7 | NA | TRBV7-2 | TGTGCCAGCAGCTTAGTTCAGGGTGTCTACGAGCAGTACTTC | CASSLVQGVYEQYF
NA | TRBJ1-1 | NA | TRBV5-5 | TGTGCCAGCAGAGTCACGGGAGGGGGCACTGAAGCTTTCTTT | CASRVTGGGTEAFF
NA | TRBJ2-1 | TRBD2 | TRBV7-3 | TGTGCCAGCAGCTTAAGGGGCGGGGGGGTTCCCTACAATGAGCAGTTCTTC | CASSLRGGGVPYNEQFF
NA | TRBJ2-7 | TRBD1 | TRBV5-4 | TGTGCCAGCAGCTGGAGACAGGGCAGCTCCTACGAGCAGTACTTC | CASSWRQGSSYEQYF
NA | TRBJ2-2 | NA | TRBV6-5 | TGTGCCAGCAGTTACTCCACGGGGGTAGGCACCGGGGAGCTGTTTTTT | CASSYSTGVGTGELFF
NA | TRBJ1-1 | NA | TRBV9 | TGTGCCAGCAGCGTTATTCCGGGGGGGCCTGAAGCTTTCTTT | CASSVIPGGPEAFF
NA | TRBJ1-1 | NA | TRBV6-1 | TGTGCCAGCAGTGCTACAGAGAACACTGAAGCTTTCTTT | CASSATENTEAFF
NA | TRBJ1-5 | TRBD1 | TRBV7-8 | TGTGCCAGCAGCTTCGGGACAGAAGGGCCCAATCAGCCCCAGCATTTT | CASSFGTEGPNQPQHF
NA | TRBJ1-2 | NA | TRBV19 | TGTGCCACCTCCGAGGCTTTCCCAAGCTATGGCTACACCTTC | CATSEAFPSYGYTF
NA | TRBJ2-3 | NA | TRBV27 | TGTGCCAGCAGTTTATCGGTCTATTATTCCGGCGGAGATACGCAGTATTTT | CASSLSVYYSGGDTQYF
NA | TRBJ1-5 | NA | TRBV2 | TGTGCCAGCAGTCTAATACGGAATCAGCCCCAGCATTTT | CASSLIRNQPQHF
NA | TRBJ1-5 | NA | TRBV19 | TGTGCCAGTAGTGCAGAATTCAATCAGCCCCAGCATTTT | CASSAEFNQPQHF
NA | TRBJ1-1 | NA | TRBV30 | TGTGCCTGGTCCGGGGGGATGAACACTGAAGCTTTCTTT | CAWSGGMNTEAFF
NA | TRBJ2-5 | TRBD1 | TRBV7-9 | TGTGCCGGCAGCCCCGGGACAGGGGTCATCGAGACCCAGTACTTC | CAGSPGTGVIETQYF
NA | TRBJ2-1 | TRBD2 | TRBV5-1 | TGCGCCAGCAGCTCTAAGGGACTAGCGGGAGATACGGGGAATGAGCAGTTCTTC | CASSSKGLAGDTGNEQFF
NA | TRBJ2-1 | NA | TRBV9 | TGTGCCAGCAGCCGCGCGGCGGACATCTACAATGAGCAGTTCTTC | CASSRAADIYNEQFF
once | TRBJ2-7 | TRBD1 | TRBV30 | TGTGCCTGGAAACCGGGACAGGGTCCCTACGAGCAGTACTTC | CAWKPGQGPYEQYF
few | TRBJ2-3 | TRBD2 | TRBV5-1 | TGCGCCAGCAGCCTTGTTGTGGGGACTAGCCCTATCACAGATACGCAGTATTTT | CASSLVVGTSPITDTQYF
NA | TRBJ2-7 | NA | TRBV7-7 | TGTGCTAGCAGCTTAGCGCGGCAGTACGAGCAGTACTTC | CASSLARQYEQYF
NA | TRBJ2-2 | TRBD1 | TRBV29-1 | TGCAGTGTTGGAGGACAGGGTAGAACCGGGGAGCTGTTTTTT | CSVGGQGRTGELFF
NA | TRBJ1-2 | NA | TRBV2 | TGTGCCAGCAGGGCAGGGCCCTCGTTCTATGGCTACACCTTC | CASRAGPSFYGYTF
NA | TRBJ2-1 | NA | TRBV5-1 | TGCGCCAGCAGCCCGGAGGGGCTTGAGCAGTTCTTC | CASSPEGLEQFF
NA | TRBJ2-3 | NA | TRBV11-3 | TGTGCCAGCAGCTTATCTAGCGTCGCAGATACGCAGTATTTT | CASSLSSVADTQYF
once | TRBJ1-6 | NA | TRBV2 | TGTGCCAGCAGTGAAAGCCTGACTTCCCCCCTCCACTTT | CASSESLTSPLHF